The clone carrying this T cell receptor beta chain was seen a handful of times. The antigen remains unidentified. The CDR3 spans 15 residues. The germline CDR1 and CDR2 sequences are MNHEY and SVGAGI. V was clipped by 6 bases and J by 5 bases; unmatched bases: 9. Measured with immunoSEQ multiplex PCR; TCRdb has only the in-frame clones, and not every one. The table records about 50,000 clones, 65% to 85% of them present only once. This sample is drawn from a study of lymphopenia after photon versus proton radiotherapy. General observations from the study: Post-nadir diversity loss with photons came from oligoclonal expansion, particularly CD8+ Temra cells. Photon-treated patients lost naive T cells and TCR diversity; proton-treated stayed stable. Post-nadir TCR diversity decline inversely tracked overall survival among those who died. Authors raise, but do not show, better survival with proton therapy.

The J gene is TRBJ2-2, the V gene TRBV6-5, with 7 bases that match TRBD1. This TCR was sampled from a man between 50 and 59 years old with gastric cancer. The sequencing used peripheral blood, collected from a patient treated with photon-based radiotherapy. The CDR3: CASSMDRSTTGELFF. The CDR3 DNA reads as TGTGCCAGCAGCATGGACAGGAGTACAACCGGGGAGCTGTTTTTT.